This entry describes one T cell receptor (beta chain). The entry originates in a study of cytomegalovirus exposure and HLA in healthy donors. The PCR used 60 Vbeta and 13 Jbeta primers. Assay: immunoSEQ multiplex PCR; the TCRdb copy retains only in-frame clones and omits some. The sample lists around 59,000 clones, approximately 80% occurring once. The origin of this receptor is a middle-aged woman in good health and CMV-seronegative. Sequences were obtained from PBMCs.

DNA for the CDR3: TGTGCCAGCAGTCTCCAGGGGGCAGGCTATGGCTACACCTTC. Its protein product is CASSLQGAGYGYTF. V and J are TRBV28 and TRBJ1-2; 8 nucleotides agree with TRBD1. The germline V gene encodes CDR1 MDHEN and CDR2 SYDVKM. The junction had 6 bases not matched to a gene; V was cut back by 5 bases and J by 4 bases. This CDR3 has 14 residues.